This T cell receptor beta chain derives from a study of blood T cell repertoires in COVID-19. The wider study: Sample material is recorded as cDNA or gDNA derived from T cells, B-cell-depleted T cells, or PBMCs.

This clone has just one count. Individuals drawn from under 30 US areas were about 18 to 90 years old. Germline V CDR1 and CDR2: MNHNS, SASEGT. The CDR3 covers 15 residues. Deletions cut 3 bases from V and 3 bases from J, with 12 bases between. Measured with immunoSEQ multiplex PCR; TCRdb has only the in-frame clones, and not every one. The repertoire includes about 250,000 clones, over 75% of them detected once, and roughly 1.7% sits in the top ten. The V call is TRBV6-1, the J call TRBJ1-5; D possibly corresponds to TRBD1 (6 bases). The clonotype originates from a man in his forties who had recovered from COVID-19. The sequencing input was PBMCs or T cells enriched from blood (not recorded which). CDR3 protein: CASSEETGPNQPQHF. For the CDR3, the DNA is TGTGCCAGCAGTGAGGAGACAGGACCCAATCAGCCCCAGCATTTT.